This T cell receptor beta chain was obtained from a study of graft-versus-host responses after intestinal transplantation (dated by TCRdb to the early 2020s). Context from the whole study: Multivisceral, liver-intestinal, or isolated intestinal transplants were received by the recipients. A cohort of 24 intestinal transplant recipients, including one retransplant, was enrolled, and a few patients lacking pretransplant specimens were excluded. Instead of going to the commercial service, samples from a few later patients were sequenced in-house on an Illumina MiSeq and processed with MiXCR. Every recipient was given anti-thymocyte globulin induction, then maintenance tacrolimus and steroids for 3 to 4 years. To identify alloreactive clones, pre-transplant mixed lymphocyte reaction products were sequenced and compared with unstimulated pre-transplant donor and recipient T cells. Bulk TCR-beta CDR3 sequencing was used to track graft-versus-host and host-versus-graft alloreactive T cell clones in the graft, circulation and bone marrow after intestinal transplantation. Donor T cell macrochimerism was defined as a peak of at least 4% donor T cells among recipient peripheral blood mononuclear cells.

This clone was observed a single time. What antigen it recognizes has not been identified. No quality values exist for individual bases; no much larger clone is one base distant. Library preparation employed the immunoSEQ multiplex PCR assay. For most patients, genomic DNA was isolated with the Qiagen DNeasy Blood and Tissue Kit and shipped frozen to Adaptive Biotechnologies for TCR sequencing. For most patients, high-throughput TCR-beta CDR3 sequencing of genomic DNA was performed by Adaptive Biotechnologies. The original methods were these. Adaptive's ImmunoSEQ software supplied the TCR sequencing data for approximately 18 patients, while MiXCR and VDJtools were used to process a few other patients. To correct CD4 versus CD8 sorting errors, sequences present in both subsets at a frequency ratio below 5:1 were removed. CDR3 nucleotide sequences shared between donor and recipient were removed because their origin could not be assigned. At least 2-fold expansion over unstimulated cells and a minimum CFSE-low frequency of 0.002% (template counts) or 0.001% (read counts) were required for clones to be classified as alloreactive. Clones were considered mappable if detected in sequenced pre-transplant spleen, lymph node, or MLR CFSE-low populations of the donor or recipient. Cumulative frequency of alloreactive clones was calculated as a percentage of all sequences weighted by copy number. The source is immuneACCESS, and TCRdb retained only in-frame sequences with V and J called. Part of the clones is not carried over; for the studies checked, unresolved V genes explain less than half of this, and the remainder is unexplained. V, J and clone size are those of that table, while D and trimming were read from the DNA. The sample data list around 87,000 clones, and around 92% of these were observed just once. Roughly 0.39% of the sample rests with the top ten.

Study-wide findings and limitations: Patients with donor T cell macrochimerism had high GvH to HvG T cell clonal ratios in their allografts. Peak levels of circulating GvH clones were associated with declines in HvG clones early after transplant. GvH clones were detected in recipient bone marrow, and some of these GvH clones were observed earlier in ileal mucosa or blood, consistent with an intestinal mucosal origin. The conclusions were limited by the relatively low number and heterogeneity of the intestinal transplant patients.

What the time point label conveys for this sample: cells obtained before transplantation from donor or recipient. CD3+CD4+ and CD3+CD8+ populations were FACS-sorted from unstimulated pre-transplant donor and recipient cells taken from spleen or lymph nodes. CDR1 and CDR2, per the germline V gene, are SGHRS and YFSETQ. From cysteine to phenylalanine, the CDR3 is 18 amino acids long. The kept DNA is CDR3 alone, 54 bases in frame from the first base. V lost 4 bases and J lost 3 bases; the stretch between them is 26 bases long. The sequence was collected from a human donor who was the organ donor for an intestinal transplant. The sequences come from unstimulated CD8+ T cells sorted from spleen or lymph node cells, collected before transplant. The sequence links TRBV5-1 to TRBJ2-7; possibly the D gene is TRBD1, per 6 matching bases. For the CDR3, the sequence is CASSQGIAVNRAGYEQYF. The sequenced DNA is TGCGCCAGCAGCCAGGGGATTGCCGTTAACAGGGCGGGCTACGAGCAGTACTTC.